The 30 T cell receptor beta chains reported below all come from one sample, sequenced in a study of Graves' ophthalmopathy and Graves' hyperthyroidism. CDR3 regions of TCR beta were amplified from RNA transcripts. Scientists carried out first-round RT-PCR using HTBI primers and then a second-round multiplex PCR. From the multiplex PCR reads, TCRdb called clonotypes with MiXCR, one entry per CDR3 protein. This sample carries 350,000 to 450,000 distinct CDR3 sequences, around a fifth of them seen once, and the ten largest clones take under 3.5%. Sequenced: peripheral blood. Receptors originate from a woman between 18 and 30 years old with stable Graves' hyperthyroidism.

The table lists this clonotype with many counts. This chain uses TRBV7-9 with TRBJ2-7; no clear D gene. The CDR3 length is 15 residues. V was pared by 1 base and J by 0 bases, with 10 bases between. CDR1 is SEHNR, CDR2 FQNEAQ, per germline (reference sequence). CDR3 bases: TGTGCCAGCAGCTTAGTGGCGGTCCGCTCCTACGAGCAGTACTTC. This gives the protein CASSLVAVRSYEQYF.

This clonotype was detected many times. The chain is built from TRBV18 and TRBJ2-7; 9 bases agree with TRBD2. V shed 3 bases, J shed 6 bases, and the junction held 6 bases outside the gene matches. Germline V CDR1 and CDR2: KGHSH, LQKENI. This CDR3 is built from 14 residues. CDR3 sequence reads: CASSPASGAVEQYF. Written as DNA, the CDR3 is TGTGCCAGCTCACCGGCTAGCGGGGCCGTCGAGCAGTACTTC.

This chain links TRBV5-1 with TRBJ1-5; no reliable D call. The CDR3 runs 13 residues. The V end lost 1 base, the J end lost 7 bases, and 9 bases lay between the germline ends. Germline assignment: CDR1 SGHRS and CDR2 YFSETQ. The CDR3 nucleotides read TGCGCCAGCAGCTTGATAGAGGGCCAGCCCCAGCATTTT. It translates to CASSLIEGQPQHF.

This clonotype was seen ten or more times. CDR3 amino acids: CASTLSRTGELFF. CDR3 in DNA: TGTGCCAGCACTCTTAGTAGGACCGGGGAGCTGTTTTTT. The chain links TRBV6-1 to TRBJ2-2; no reliable D call. Germline CDR1 MNHNS, CDR2 SASEGT. V was clipped by 7 bases and J by 5 bases, with 11 bases between them. The CDR3 length is 13 residues.

In this sample, this clonotype turned up once. The chain recombines TRBV6-5 with TRBJ1-1, with TRBD1 matching over 7 bases. The CDR3 totals 15 residues. The germline CDR1 and CDR2 sequences are MNHEY and SVGAGI. With V trimmed by 2 bases and J by 2 bases, 5 bases remained unmatched. The CDR3 region is CASSYPGQENTEAFF. In DNA form, the CDR3 reads TGTGCCAGCAGTTACCCCGGACAGGAAAACACTGAAGCTTTCTTT.

The genes are TRBV27 and TRBJ2-1; D may be TRBD2 (7 bases). The CDR3 loop spans 14 amino acids. Trimming cost V 4 bases and J 7 bases, with 14 bases left between them. Germline V gene data show CDR1 as MNHEY and CDR2 as SMNVEV (reference sequence). In DNA, the CDR3 is TGTGCCAGCAGTTGGGGGGCTAGCGGTAATGAGCAGTTCTTC. It encodes CASSWGASGNEQFF.

The CDR3 DNA reads TGTGCCAGCAGAACCCCACTAGCGTCGACGTACGAGCAGTACTTC. This gives the protein CASRTPLASTYEQYF. V usage is TRBV6-2 or TRBV6-3 and J usage is TRBJ2-7, with 7 bases aligning to TRBD2. Germline CDR1 MNHEY, CDR2 SVGEGT. V lost 6 bases, J lost 4 bases, and 12 bases stayed unmatched. CDR3 length: 15 residues.

This clonotype occurred many times. This sequence joins TRBV4-2 and TRBJ2-5; D perhaps matches TRBD1 (6 bases). Trimming shortened V by 0 bases and J by 2 bases, and 13 bases separated the two germline ends. The germline V gene has CDR1 LGHNA and CDR2 YNFKEQ. The CDR3 is 16 residues long. The CDR3 coding sequence is TGTGCCAGCAGCCAAGAAGGGCCCGGGACACAAGAGACCCAGTACTTC. This codes for CASSQEGPGTQETQYF.

This clonotype was seen ten or more times. V usage is TRBV9 and J usage is TRBJ1-2; D is ambiguous. The V gene's germline CDR1 is SGDLS and CDR2 YYNGEE. There are 17 residues in the CDR3. Trimming stripped 0 bases from V and 2 bases from J, with 17 bases between. The CDR3 reads CASSVDQRYGSNYGYTF. The CDR3 DNA sequence: TGTGCCAGCAGCGTAGATCAAAGGTATGGCAGCAACTATGGCTACACCTTC.

The chain links TRBV3-1 to TRBJ2-2; D is possibly TRBD2 (5 bases). V shed 1 base and J shed 5 bases, with 8 bases lying between them. CDR1 and CDR2 (germline): LGHDT, YNNKEL (reference sequence). This CDR3 has 14 residues. The CDR3 here is CASSQGRRTGELFF. Here the CDR3 DNA reads TGTGCCAGCAGCCAAGGGAGGAGGACCGGGGAGCTGTTTTTT.

The V call is TRBV6-1, the J call TRBJ2-7; perhaps TRBD2 as D (5 bases). Trimming removed 6 bases at V and 12 bases at J, with 18 bases between. CDR3 size: 12 residues. The V gene's germline CDR1 is MNHNS and CDR2 SASEGT. The CDR3 sequence: CASRPSAGRPYF. CDR3 nucleotide sequence: TGTGCCAGCAGGCCAAGCGCGGGCAGGCCGTACTTC.

The rearrangement uses TRBV6-1 and TRBJ2-2; perhaps D is TRBD1 or TRBD2 (5 bases each). This CDR3 is 15 amino acids long. Deletions cut 7 bases from V and 2 bases from J, with 14 bases between. The V gene's germline CDR1 is MNHNS and CDR2 SASEGT. The CDR3 sequence: CASTRLGTNTGELFF. The CDR3 DNA follows: TGTGCCAGCACCAGACTCGGGACCAACACCGGGGAGCTGTTTTTT.

V gene TRBV6-2 or TRBV6-3 combines with J gene TRBJ2-5, with TRBD2 matching 13 bases. The CDR3 has 19 residues. Trimming at V came to 2 bases and at J to 2 bases, leaving 11 bases not matched to a gene. Germline V gene lookup returns CDR1 MNHEY and CDR2 SVGEGT. The CDR3, as DNA: TGTGCCAGCAGTTACGCTACAACAGGGACTAGCGGGGAACAAGAGACCCAGTACTTC. Translating it yields CASSYATTGTSGEQETQYF.

The rearrangement joins TRBV12-3 or TRBV12-4 to TRBJ1-6; D remains ambiguous. The length of the CDR3 is 13 residues. V shed 1 base and J shed 14 bases, with 12 bases lying between them. The CDR3: CASSLGFAPALHF. Written as DNA, the CDR3 is TGTGCCAGCAGTTTAGGGTTTGCCCCCGCCCTCCACTTT.

This clonotype was counted ten times or more. The chain is built from TRBV29-1 and TRBJ1-1; a possible D gene is TRBD1 (6 bases). Germline V gene lookup returns CDR1 SQVTM and CDR2 ANQGSEA. CDR3 size: 13 residues. V lost 6 bases, J lost 1 base, and 12 bases lay in between. The CDR3 loop reads CSVMRGGNTEAFF. The CDR3 nucleotides are TGCAGCGTCATGAGAGGGGGGAACACTGAAGCTTTCTTT.

This clonotype was observed many times. The rearrangement joins TRBV2 to TRBJ2-5, with a tentative D call TRBD2 (7 bases). The CDR3 spans 14 residues. Trimming pared 5 bases from V and 4 bases from J, leaving 14 bases between. The germline V gene encodes CDR1 SNHLY and CDR2 FYNNEI. CDR3 DNA sequence: TGTGCCAGCAGTAAAGTCGGGGGGCCAGAGACCCAGTACTTC. Translating gives CASSKVGGPETQYF.

Ten or more counts support this clonotype. The chain recombines TRBV7-8 with TRBJ2-7; D is ambiguous. V was shortened by 0 bases and J by 1 base, with 7 bases between the two germline ends. This CDR3 contains 14 residues. Per germline, CDR1 SGHVS and CDR2 FQNEAQ. DNA of the CDR3: TGTGCCAGCAGCTTAGCGAGACTTTCCTACGAGCAGTACTTC. Protein: CASSLARLSYEQYF.

This clonotype was found many times. This chain uses TRBV20-1 with TRBJ1-5; D might be TRBD1 (5 bases). The V and J ends lost 5 bases and 6 bases respectively, with 17 bases between them. The germline gives CDR1 DFQATT, CDR2 SNEGSKA (reference sequence). The CDR3 spans 14 residues. In DNA, the CDR3 is TGCAGTGCTCCCGCCGGGGCAGGGAGTCAGCCCCAGCATTTT. Protein product: CSAPAGAGSQPQHF.

This clonotype was observed at least ten times. CDR3 residues: CSAPRPGGNTEAFF. The CDR3 DNA reads as TGCAGTGCCCCTCGCCCAGGGGGTAACACTGAAGCTTTCTTT. J is TRBJ1-1 and V is TRBV20-1, with TRBD1 identical over 7 bases. V shed 6 bases and J 2 bases; nucleotides not matched to a gene: 9. Germline V gives CDR1 DFQATT, CDR2 SNEGSKA (reference sequence). The CDR3 has 14 amino acids.

This clonotype came up many times. The chain is built from TRBV5-1 and TRBJ2-7; no clear D gene. This CDR3 has 14 amino acids. CDR1 is SGHRS, CDR2 YFSETQ, per germline. Trimming stripped 0 bases from V and 6 bases from J, with 13 bases between. Here the CDR3 reads CASSLEATFSEQYF. The CDR3 DNA reads as TGCGCCAGCAGCTTGGAAGCGACGTTCAGCGAGCAGTACTTC.

The chain combines TRBV27 with TRBJ2-5, with D possibly being TRBD1 or TRBD2 (5 bases each). Germline V gene sequence: CDR1 MNHEY, CDR2 SMNVEV (reference sequence). This CDR3 comprises 14 residues. The V end was cut by 5 bases, the J end by 4 bases, with 14 bases between. CDR3 sequence (DNA): TGTGCCAGCAGTCCATTTTCTGGGGGAGAGACCCAGTACTTC. It encodes CASSPFSGGETQYF.

This clonotype has ten or more counts. The chain recombines TRBV19 with TRBJ1-1; TRBD1 aligns across 7 bases. Germline V lookup: CDR1 LNHDA, CDR2 SQIVND (reference sequence). The trim removed 4 bases at V and 1 base at J, leaving 3 bases unmatched. The CDR3 is 14 amino acids. The DNA for the CDR3 is TGTGCCAGTAGTACCGGGACAGAGAACACTGAAGCTTTCTTT. Translated: CASSTGTENTEAFF.

This clonotype was counted many times. The V call is TRBV27, the J call TRBJ1-6; weak D call: TRBD1 (6 bases). CDR1 is MNHEY, CDR2 SMNVEV, per germline (reference sequence). This CDR3 has 15 amino acids. Trimming cost V 3 bases and J 7 bases, with 13 bases left between them. As DNA, the CDR3 is TGTGCCAGCAGTTTGGTTCAGGGGATGAATTCACCCCTCCACTTT. Translation: CASSLVQGMNSPLHF.

This chain connects TRBV12-3 or TRBV12-4 to TRBJ1-1; 9 nucleotides line up with TRBD1. There are 17 residues in the CDR3. Trimming cost V 6 bases and J 1 base; bases outside gene matches: 12. This CDR3 is CASSPGTGILANTEAFF. Here the CDR3 DNA reads TGTGCCAGCAGCCCCGGGACAGGGATTCTTGCGAACACTGAAGCTTTCTTT.

This clonotype was observed at least ten times. J is TRBJ2-6 and V is TRBV25-1, with a tentative D call TRBD1 (8 bases). The CDR3 has 20 residues. In germline, CDR1 is MGHDK, CDR2 SYGVNS. Trimming stripped 3 bases from V and 2 bases from J, with 23 bases between. The CDR3 protein is CASSDNPPGGAGAGANVLTF. The DNA for the CDR3 is TGTGCCAGCAGTGATAACCCCCCAGGGGGCGCGGGGGCTGGGGCCAACGTCCTGACTTTC.

This clonotype was counted at least ten times. The chain links TRBV20-1 to TRBJ2-7; a weak D match, TRBD2 (6 bases). Germline V gene data show CDR1 as DFQATT and CDR2 as SNEGSKA (reference sequence). V lost 1 base and J lost 3, with 10 bases in between. CDR3 length: 13 amino acids. In DNA form, the CDR3 reads TGCAGTGCTAGAGGATGGGGGGTCTACGAGCAGTACTTC. Translation gives CSARGWGVYEQYF.

This clonotype was seen a single time. This chain links TRBV19 with TRBJ2-7; the D gene is possibly TRBD2 (6 bases). This CDR3 spans 14 amino acids. Germline V lookup: CDR1 LNHDA, CDR2 SQIVND (reference sequence). V lost 5 bases to trimming and J lost 0 bases, with 11 bases between them. CDR3 in DNA: TGTGCCAGTAGTCATACCGGGAGCTCCTACGAGCAGTACTTC. As protein: CASSHTGSSYEQYF.

This clonotype was observed many times. The CDR3 DNA reads as TGTGCCAGCAGTTTAGGTTCGGGTACCGGGGAGCTGTTTTTT. Its translation is CASSLGSGTGELFF. The rearrangement joins TRBV12-3 or TRBV12-4 to TRBJ2-2; no clear D. Deletions cut 1 base from V and 5 bases from J, with 8 bases between. The CDR3 loop spans 14 amino acids.

This clonotype has a count of ten or more. V and J are TRBV12-3 or TRBV12-4 and TRBJ1-2; tentatively, D is TRBD1 (5 bases). V dropped 3 bases and J dropped 4 bases, with 9 bases sitting between them. CDR3 length equals 13 residues. The chain's CDR3 is CASSFGGFYGYTF. In DNA, the CDR3 is TGTGCCAGCAGTTTCGGGGGATTCTATGGCTACACCTTC.

This clonotype was counted once. The J gene is TRBJ1-1, the V gene TRBV18; TRBD1 aligns across 12 bases. The germline CDR1 and CDR2 sequences are KGHSH and LQKENI. This CDR3 has 16 residues. V was pared by 4 bases and J by 4 bases, with 7 bases of the junction left unmatched. The CDR3 DNA is TGTGCCAGCTCACTGGGACAGGGGGCGCAGGGCACTGAAGCTTTCTTT. Protein product: CASSLGQGAQGTEAFF.